This entry is about one T cell receptor beta chain. The target antigen is unknown. The data derive from a study of cytomegalovirus exposure and HLA in healthy donors. Whole-study results and caveats: Three CMV-associated chains proved CMV antigen-specific in vitro. Analyzed later, most CMV-associated TCR beta chains appeared HLA-restricted.

V was cut by 1 base and J by 4 bases, with 21 bases left in between. CDR1 is SGHVS and CDR2 is FQNEAQ in the germline V gene. The CDR3 totals 18 residues. This PCR relied on a set of 60 Vbeta primers and 13 Jbeta primers. Sequencing used immunoSEQ multiplex PCR; TCRdb keeps in-frame clones, though not all of them. The top ten hold roughly 1.6% of the sample, which has 150,000 to 200,000 clones, about 76% seen once. The gene calls are TRBV7-8 and TRBJ2-3, with D possibly TRBD2 on 7 matching bases. This sequence originates from a woman aged 50 to 65 in good health and CMV-seronegative. Sequencing was carried out using PBMCs. The DNA for the CDR3 is TGTGCCAGCAGCTTAGGGAGGGGGGGCAGGCGCCCCGCAGATACGCAGTATTTT. Encoded protein: CASSLGRGGRRPADTQYF.